This paragraph covers one TCR beta chain sequence. The antigen it recognizes is unknown. Base qualities are not provided; no much larger clone lies one nucleotide away. The sample is drawn from a study of brain T cells in children with intractable seizures (dated by TCRdb to the early 2020s). A note on the overall study: As a first screen for immune gene transcripts, resected brain tissue from just under 55 pediatric epilepsy surgery cases was run on a NanoString immunology panel. Among the roughly twelve selected surgery cases, pre-surgery blood was additionally sequenced for eight, leaving four cases with brain tissue only.

V is pared back by 6 bases and J by 4 bases, with 6 bases lying between the germline termini. From the cysteine up to the phenylalanine, the CDR3 has a length of 10 residues. The entry retains the CDR3 DNA only, 30 bases that are in frame from base 1. Taken from the germline V gene (reference sequence), the CDR1 and CDR2 loops are DFQATT and SNEGSKA. The immunoSEQ assay was used to generate TCR beta chain sequences from genomic DNA. The published analysis was carried out like this. CDR3 sequences not starting with the conserved framework cysteine at position 104 were manually removed. Clonality was calculated as one minus the normalized Shannon's Diversity Index, with values ranging from 0 (maximal diversity) to 1 (oligoclonal). Chi-squared comparison-of-proportions tests were used to check whether the frequency of the same CDR3 differed between samples, for example brain versus blood. Public clonotypes were identified through searches of immuneACCESS, and similarity to known antiviral clonotypes was evaluated with the VDJdb browser. TCRdb's version of the immuneACCESS table is confined to in-frame rearrangements and falls short of the full clone set. An unresolved V gene accounts for under half of the shortfall where checked; the remainder is of unknown origin. V, J and clone size derive from that table, while D and trimming were established from the DNA sequence. Counted in this sample were 300,000 to 400,000 clones; about 93% of them appeared once. The ten largest clones take up 5.5% to 6% of the sample.

Sample time point, as interpreted from the label and publication: blood from clinic visit 5 months post-surgery; TSC patient then seizure free. The surgery cases showing the highest brain T cell transcript signatures were chosen for TCR beta chain sequencing of brain tissue and, when available, of blood. Before surgery, the patients had been given at least one anti-epileptic drug. The TCR-sequenced patients were children whose drug-resistant epilepsy was caused by tuberous sclerosis complex, focal cortical dysplasia, Rasmussen encephalitis or hemimegalencephaly. Bulk genomic DNA was extracted from unsorted brain tissue and whole blood with the Monarch genomic DNA purification kit. What the work shows at the level of the full study, not this receptor alone: The patients' HCMV serostatus was not known, and viral specificity was inferred solely from CDR3 sequence similarity. Because sequencing depth was different between pre-surgery and post-surgery blood, clones absent from the pre-surgery sample may reflect undersampling.

This TCR was recovered from a boy under three years old with tuberous sclerosis and intractable seizures. The sequencing here drew on peripheral blood, taken 4 to 5 months after surgery. The sequence joins TRBV20-1 to TRBJ1-2, with the D gene call left open. The nucleotide sequence is TGCAGTGCCCTACCCTATGGCTACACCTTC. It encodes CSALPYGYTF.